The sequence of this T cell receptor beta chain was determined in a study of T cells after yellow fever vaccination. Study results and limitations: Researchers report a weaker secondary response that nonetheless peaked faster, day 5 versus 15.

This clonotype was picked up a small number of times. Its antigen is not identified. TCRdb redid the calling of the 5' RACE reads with MiXCR, one entry per CDR3 protein. The sample holds approximately 300,000 distinct CDR3 sequences, 9.5% to 12% seen once. This CDR3 spans 14 amino acids. The germline V gene has CDR1 GTSNPN and CDR2 SVGIG (reference sequence). V was shortened by 4 bases and J by 3 bases, with 14 bases between the two germline ends. The clonotype comes from a young man who received the YFV17D yellow fever vaccine. The rearrangement links TRBV30 to TRBJ2-3; D is ambiguous. The specimen comprised CD4+ T cells sorted from PBMCs, sampled 45 days after the yellow fever booster vaccination. DNA for the CDR3: TGTGCCTGGAAGTTAGGCCAACCGACAGATACGCAGTATTTT. Its translation: CAWKLGQPTDTQYF.